This is a list of T cell receptor beta chains from one sample in a study of OX40 agonist ivuxolimab in advanced cancers. The repertoire was sequenced with immunoSEQ multiplex PCR; TCRdb's copy has only in-frame clones and lacks some. Of 61,000 or so clones in the sample, about four fifths were seen once. Sequencing used CD4+ or CD8+ T cells sorted from blood, obtained in a trial of the OX40 agonist ivuxolimab. The receptor set was obtained from an adult with an advanced solid tumor such as melanoma, head and neck, liver or kidney cancer. The CDR3 runs from the conserved cysteine through the conserved F or W. D genes are given only for firm matches. Some rows mark clone size as missing; the rest say once, few, many or name a class of expanded clone.

CDR3 DNA: TGTGCCAGCAGTTCCGGGGCCGATACGCAGTATTTT
CDR3 protein: CASSSGADTQYF
V gene: TRBV2
CDR3 length: 12
J gene: TRBJ2-3
clone size: few
D gene: .

CDR3 DNA: TGTGCCTGGAGGGGGGGTGGCGAGACCCAGTACTTC
CDR3 protein: CAWRGGGETQYF
V gene: TRBV30
CDR3 length: 12
J gene: TRBJ2-5
clone size: .
D gene: .

CDR3 DNA: TGTGCCAGCAGCCTGGGGGGAGCTAACTATGGCTACACCTTC
CDR3 protein: CASSLGGANYGYTF
V gene: TRBV28
CDR3 length: 14
J gene: TRBJ1-2
clone size: once
D gene: .

CDR3 DNA: TGTGCCAGCAGCCAAGTGACAGGGGAGAGCTATGGCTACACCTTC
CDR3 protein: CASSQVTGESYGYTF
V gene: TRBV4-2
CDR3 length: 15
J gene: TRBJ1-2
clone size: few
D gene: TRBD1

CDR3 DNA: TGCGCCAGCGGTTCTAGGGATACGCAGTATTTT
CDR3 protein: CASGSRDTQYF
V gene: TRBV4-1
CDR3 length: 11
J gene: TRBJ2-3
clone size: .
D gene: .

CDR3 DNA: TGTGCCAGCAGCACCCGACAGGGTGGGGAGACCCAGTACTTC
CDR3 protein: CASSTRQGGETQYF
V gene: TRBV11-1
CDR3 length: 14
J gene: TRBJ2-5
clone size: .
D gene: TRBD1

CDR3 DNA: TGTGCCAGCAGCTTGGGACAGATGAACACTGAAGCTTTCTTT
CDR3 protein: CASSLGQMNTEAFF
V gene: TRBV5-6
CDR3 length: 14
J gene: TRBJ1-1
clone size: .
D gene: .

CDR3 DNA: TGCGCCAGCAGCCCAGGACATTTCTCCTACGAGCAGTACTTC
CDR3 protein: CASSPGHFSYEQYF
V gene: TRBV4-1
CDR3 length: 14
J gene: TRBJ2-7
clone size: .
D gene: .

CDR3 DNA: TGTGCCAGCAGTTTGCGGGGTTCTGGAAACACCATATATTTT
CDR3 protein: CASSLRGSGNTIYF
V gene: TRBV28
CDR3 length: 14
J gene: TRBJ1-3
clone size: .
D gene: .

CDR3 DNA: TGTGCCAGCAGACGGACTAGCTCCGGAGAGACCCAGTACTTC
CDR3 protein: CASRRTSSGETQYF
V gene: TRBV28
CDR3 length: 14
J gene: TRBJ2-5
clone size: .
D gene: TRBD2

CDR3 DNA: TGTGCCAGCAGCTTGGGGGGGTTCAATGAGCAGTTCTTC
CDR3 protein: CASSLGGFNEQFF
V gene: TRBV7-9
CDR3 length: 13
J gene: TRBJ2-1
clone size: .
D gene: TRBD2

CDR3 DNA: TGTGCCACCTACCCTGGACAGGGAAATTCACCCCTCCACTTT
CDR3 protein: CATYPGQGNSPLHF
V gene: TRBV10-3
CDR3 length: 14
J gene: TRBJ1-6
clone size: .
D gene: TRBD1

CDR3 DNA: TGTGCCAGCAGTTTTCAGGGGACCTCAGATACGCAGTATTTT
CDR3 protein: CASSFQGTSDTQYF
V gene: TRBV28
CDR3 length: 14
J gene: TRBJ2-3
clone size: .
D gene: .

CDR3 DNA: TGTGCCGTTCGTCGGTCACCTCAAGAGACCCAGTACTTC
CDR3 protein: CAVRRSPQETQYF
V gene: TRBV10-3
CDR3 length: 13
J gene: TRBJ2-5
clone size: .
D gene: .

CDR3 DNA: TGTGCCAGCAGCCCGATGGACATTCCGCCCAACGTCGGCTACACCTTC
CDR3 protein: CASSPMDIPPNVGYTF
V gene: TRBV7-9
CDR3 length: 16
J gene: TRBJ1-2
clone size: .
D gene: .

CDR3 DNA: TGTGCCAGCAGTTACGAGCGGGGATTCTACGAGCAGTACTTC
CDR3 protein: CASSYERGFYEQYF
V gene: TRBV6-5
CDR3 length: 14
J gene: TRBJ2-7
clone size: .
D gene: TRBD2

CDR3 DNA: TGTGCCAGCAACGTGGCAGGGTATATGGATACGCAGTATTTT
CDR3 protein: CASNVAGYMDTQYF
V gene: TRBV2
CDR3 length: 14
J gene: TRBJ2-3
clone size: .
D gene: .

CDR3 DNA: TGTGCCATCAGTGGTATGACAGGGGGTAGCACTGAAGCTTTCTTT
CDR3 protein: CAISGMTGGSTEAFF
V gene: TRBV10-3
CDR3 length: 15
J gene: TRBJ1-1
clone size: .
D gene: TRBD1

CDR3 DNA: TGCGCCAGCAGCCAAGTCCCATTCAGGGGGCTTCAGCCCCAGCATTTT
CDR3 protein: CASSQVPFRGLQPQHF
V gene: TRBV4-1
CDR3 length: 16
J gene: TRBJ1-5
clone size: .
D gene: TRBD1

CDR3 DNA: TGTGCCAGCTCACCAACTAGCTGGGAGGGCTACGAGCAGTACTTC
CDR3 protein: CASSPTSWEGYEQYF
V gene: TRBV18
CDR3 length: 15
J gene: TRBJ2-7
clone size: .
D gene: TRBD2

CDR3 DNA: TGTGCCAGCAGCTTAGCCCAGGGGCCTCTTCAACGCTACGAGCAGTACTTC
CDR3 protein: CASSLAQGPLQRYEQYF
V gene: TRBV7-6
CDR3 length: 17
J gene: TRBJ2-7
clone size: .
D gene: .

CDR3 DNA: TGTGCCAGCAGTGACGGGACAAACACAGATACGCAGTATTTT
CDR3 protein: CASSDGTNTDTQYF
V gene: TRBV6-4
CDR3 length: 14
J gene: TRBJ2-3
clone size: .
D gene: .

CDR3 DNA: TGTGCCATCAGGAAACTAAATCTGACAGTCCAAATCTATGGCTACACCTTC
CDR3 protein: CAIRKLNLTVQIYGYTF
V gene: TRBV10-3
CDR3 length: 17
J gene: TRBJ1-2
clone size: .
D gene: .

CDR3 DNA: TGCGCCAGGCCCCGACAGGAAATGAACACTGAAGCTTTCTTT
CDR3 protein: CARPRQEMNTEAFF
V gene: TRBV23-1
CDR3 length: 14
J gene: TRBJ1-1
clone size: .
D gene: .

CDR3 DNA: TGCGCCAGCAGCCAGGGGACAGGGGGCGGCTATGGCTACACCTTC
CDR3 protein: CASSQGTGGGYGYTF
V gene: TRBV4-1
CDR3 length: 15
J gene: TRBJ1-2
clone size: .
D gene: TRBD1

CDR3 DNA: TGTGCCAGCAGTGAAAGCCGGGCGTACTCCAGGGAGACCCAGTACTTC
CDR3 protein: CASSESRAYSRETQYF
V gene: TRBV6-1
CDR3 length: 16
J gene: TRBJ2-5
clone size: .
D gene: .

CDR3 DNA: TGCAGCGTCGGGGAGGGGAGCTATGGCTACACCTTC
CDR3 protein: CSVGEGSYGYTF
V gene: TRBV29-1
CDR3 length: 12
J gene: TRBJ1-2
clone size: .
D gene: .

CDR3 DNA: TGTGCCAGTAGTGCACCAAGGAGCAGGGAGACAAATCAGCCCCAGCATTTT
CDR3 protein: CASSAPRSRETNQPQHF
V gene: TRBV19
CDR3 length: 17
J gene: TRBJ1-5
clone size: .
D gene: .

CDR3 DNA: TGTGCCAGCTCACCCACGTCATCTCAGGCTGAAGCTTTCTTT
CDR3 protein: CASSPTSSQAEAFF
V gene: TRBV18
CDR3 length: 14
J gene: TRBJ1-1
clone size: .
D gene: .

CDR3 DNA: TGTGCCAGCCTCAACCAGGGGGCCGGTGAAAAACTGTTTTTT
CDR3 protein: CASLNQGAGEKLFF
V gene: TRBV19
CDR3 length: 14
J gene: TRBJ1-4
clone size: once
D gene: TRBD1

CDR3 DNA: TGTGCCAGCAGCCCTTGGACAGCCAACACTGAAGCTTTCTTT
CDR3 protein: CASSPWTANTEAFF
V gene: TRBV7-9
CDR3 length: 14
J gene: TRBJ1-1
clone size: .
D gene: .

CDR3 DNA: TGTGCCAGCATCCGGGGGCCGAACACCGGGGAGCTGTTTTTT
CDR3 protein: CASIRGPNTGELFF
V gene: TRBV2
CDR3 length: 14
J gene: TRBJ2-2
clone size: once
D gene: .

CDR3 DNA: TGTGCCAGCTCACCAAGCAGCGGGGGGATTGGAGAGACCCAGTACTTC
CDR3 protein: CASSPSSGGIGETQYF
V gene: TRBV18
CDR3 length: 16
J gene: TRBJ2-5
clone size: .
D gene: TRBD2

CDR3 DNA: TGCGCCAGCAGACCAACAGGGTCTCCGCACAATGAGCAGTTCTTC
CDR3 protein: CASRPTGSPHNEQFF
V gene: TRBV5-1
CDR3 length: 15
J gene: TRBJ2-1
clone size: .
D gene: .

CDR3 DNA: TGTGCCAGCAGCCCCCGACAGGGAAGTGCTGAAGCTTTCTTT
CDR3 protein: CASSPRQGSAEAFF
V gene: TRBV7-2
CDR3 length: 14
J gene: TRBJ1-1
clone size: once
D gene: TRBD1

CDR3 DNA: TGTGCCAGCAGCATAACAGGGAAGCCTAGCGAGCAGTACTTC
CDR3 protein: CASSITGKPSEQYF
V gene: TRBV5-4
CDR3 length: 14
J gene: TRBJ2-7
clone size: .
D gene: .

CDR3 DNA: TGTGCCAGCAGCGTAGGGCAGAAGGGTGAAGCTTTCTTT
CDR3 protein: CASSVGQKGEAFF
V gene: TRBV9
CDR3 length: 13
J gene: TRBJ1-1
clone size: .
D gene: .